The 15 T cell receptor beta chains below come from one sample, sequenced in a study of blood T cell repertoires in COVID-19. Here immunoSEQ multiplex PCR was the method, and the copy in TCRdb shows in-frame clones only, minus some. This table has tens of thousands of clones, less than 95% appearing once. Specimen: peripheral blood. Every receptor here comes from a human donor in a cohort sampled during active COVID-19.

V gene TRBV10-3 combines with J gene TRBJ2-7, with TRBD2 matching over 10 bases. The CDR3 loop spans 14 amino acids. V shed 2 bases, J shed 2 bases, and the junction held 0 bases outside the gene matches. CDR1 is ENHRY and CDR2 is SYGVKD in the germline V gene. CDR3 DNA sequence: TGTGCCATCAGTGAGGGACTAGCGGCCTACGAGCAGTACTTC. Translated, it gives CAISEGLAAYEQYF.

The chain carries TRBV5-1 and TRBJ1-5; 7 bases are shared with TRBD1. The CDR3 sequence is 15 residues long. The ends lost 5 bases at V and 4 bases at J; junction bases unmatched: 9. Germline V gene lookup returns CDR1 SGHRS and CDR2 YFSETQ. The CDR3 loop is CASSPGQARNQPQHF. CDR3 nucleotides: TGCGCCAGCAGTCCTGGACAGGCCCGAAATCAGCCCCAGCATTTT. Variable domain in full (rest from reference TRBV5-1 and TRBJ1-5): KAGVTQTPRYLIKTRGQQVTLSCSPISGHRSVSWYQQTPGQGLQFLFEYFSETQRNKGNFPGRFSGRQFSNSRSEMNVSTLELGDSALYLCASSPGQARNQPQHFGDGTRLSIL.

The V gene is TRBV30, the J gene TRBJ1-1; 8 bases are shared with TRBD1. Trimming took 3 bases from V and 1 from J; bases not matched to a gene: 4. Germline V CDR1 and CDR2: GTSNPN, SVGIG (reference sequence). The CDR3 length is 14 residues. This chain's CDR3 is CAWSPGTGNTEAFF. CDR3 DNA sequence: TGTGCCTGGAGCCCTGGGACAGGGAACACTGAAGCTTTCTTT.

The CDR3: CATSTNLGGSGEQYF. The CDR3 nucleotides read TGTGCCACCAGCACAAACCTGGGAGGTTCCGGCGAGCAGTACTTC. This chain joins TRBV15 and TRBJ2-7, with D perhaps TRBD2 (6 bases). The germline V gene encodes CDR1 LNHNV and CDR2 YYDKDF (reference sequence). CDR3 length: 15 amino acids. V lost 4 bases and J 6 bases, leaving 19 bases between the germline ends. Looking up the rest from reference TRBV15 and TRBJ2-7 gives the full variable domain: DAMVIQNPRYQVTQFGKPVTLSCSQTLNHNVMYWYQQKSSQAPKLLFHYYDKDFNNEADTPDNFQSRRPNTSFCFLDIRSPGLGDTAMYLCATSTNLGGSGEQYFGPGTRLTVT.

The chain joins TRBV5-5 to TRBJ1-4; 9 bases match TRBD1. CDR1 and CDR2 from the germline V gene are SGHKS and YYEKEE (reference sequence). CDR3 size: 13 residues. The ends lost 4 bases at V and 10 bases at J; junction bases unmatched: 5. The CDR3 region is CASSGQDRGKLFF. The CDR3 DNA reads TGTGCCAGCAGCGGGCAGGACAGGGGAAAACTGTTTTTT.

Here the CDR3 DNA reads TGTGCCAGCAGCTTAAATCGCCTAGCGGGCCGAGAGACCCAGTACTTC. Translated, it gives CASSLNRLAGRETQYF. V usage is TRBV11-2 and J usage is TRBJ2-5; 8 nucleotides line up with TRBD2. Germline CDR1 reads SGHAT; CDR2 reads FQNNGV. This CDR3 is built from 16 residues. J lost 4 bases, V lost 2 bases, and 9 bases had no gene match.

The V call is TRBV9, the J call TRBJ1-1; TRBD1 agrees at 8 bases. The trim removed 0 bases at V and 6 bases at J, leaving 1 base unmatched. The CDR3 consists of 13 residues. Germline lookup yields CDR1 SGDLS and CDR2 YYNGEE. The CDR3 DNA reads as TGTGCCAGCAGCGTAGAACAGGGGGCTGAAGCTTTCTTT. It is translated as CASSVEQGAEAFF.

The chain carries TRBV18 and TRBJ1-5, with D possibly being TRBD1 (6 bases). This CDR3 has 17 amino acids. Germline CDR1 KGHSH, CDR2 LQKENI. V lost 4 bases and J lost 7, with 23 bases in between. The CDR3 sequence: CASSQVHREGGRQPQHF. The CDR3 coding sequence is TGTGCCAGCTCACAAGTCCACCGGGAAGGGGGTAGACAGCCCCAGCATTTT. The full variable domain, completed using reference TRBV18 and TRBJ1-5, is NAGVMQNPRHLVRRRGQEARLRCSPMKGHSHVYWYRQLPEEGLKFMVYLQKENIIDESGMPKERFSAEFPKEGPSILRIQQVVRGDSAAYFCASSQVHREGGRQPQHFGDGTRLSIL.

CDR3 protein: CASSGTSGSVSEQFF. The CDR3 coding sequence is TGCGCCAGCAGCGGGACTAGCGGGAGTGTCAGTGAGCAGTTCTTC. V is TRBV5-1 and J is TRBJ2-1; 14 bases fit TRBD2. The CDR3 runs to 15 residues. The ends lost 4 bases at V and 9 bases at J; junction bases unmatched: 6. Germline V gene data show CDR1 as SGHRS and CDR2 as YFSETQ.

This clone was seen a handful of times. The chain has TRBV6-5 and TRBJ2-5, with a possible D match to TRBD1 (5 bases). This CDR3 has 11 residues. From germline, CDR1 is MNHEY and CDR2 SVGAGI. Trimming removed 6 bases at V and 11 bases at J, with 13 bases between. The CDR3 is CASSDRSPQYF. The CDR3 DNA is TGTGCCAGCAGCGACAGATCCCCGCAGTACTTC.

This sequence joins TRBV6-5 and TRBJ2-3, with 10 bases that match TRBD1. Trimming removed 4 bases from V and 7 bases from J; junction bases left unmatched: 5. The CDR3 sequence is 14 residues long. CDR1 is MNHEY and CDR2 is SVGAGI in the germline V gene. CDR3 in DNA: TGTGCCAGCAGTTTGACAGGGGGCGTATATACGCAGTATTTT. This codes for CASSLTGGVYTQYF.

J is TRBJ1-4 and V is TRBV5-1, with no clear D. CDR3 length: 13 residues. The V gene lost 4 bases and the J gene lost 8 bases, with 12 bases spanning the gap. Germline CDR1 and CDR2: SGHRS and YFSETQ. DNA of the CDR3: TGCGCCAGCAGCCTCGAGGGTGGGGAAAAACTGTTTTTT. It encodes CASSLEGGEKLFF.

The J gene is TRBJ1-2, the V gene TRBV5-1; possibly TRBD1 for D (5 bases). The CDR3 loop spans 12 amino acids. The V gene lost 2 bases and the J gene lost 8 bases, with 10 bases spanning the gap. Germline V gene lookup returns CDR1 SGHRS and CDR2 YFSETQ. CDR3 region: CASSFDSSGYTF. The CDR3 DNA sequence: TGCGCCAGCAGCTTCGACAGTTCCGGCTACACCTTC.

This clone occurred once. V and J are TRBV7-6 and TRBJ2-1; 10 bases line up with TRBD2. The CDR3 runs to 15 residues. The J segment lost 2 bases and the V segment lost 5 bases, leaving 3 bases of the junction unmatched. Germline V lookup: CDR1 SGHVS, CDR2 FNYEAQ. CDR3 in DNA: TGTGCCAGCAGCCCAGGGACTAGCGCCTACAATGAGCAGTTCTTC. Its translation is CASSPGTSAYNEQFF.

The chain combines TRBV19 with TRBJ2-7; TRBD1 is a possible D gene (5 bases). Germline lookup yields CDR1 LNHDA and CDR2 SQIVND (reference sequence). Trimming removed 5 bases from V and 4 bases from J, with 15 bases in between. This CDR3 region has 14 residues. The CDR3 DNA is TGTGCCAGTAGTCCCGGACATTCAATTTACGAGCAGTACTTC. Protein sequence: CASSPGHSIYEQYF.